This T cell receptor (beta chain) comes out of a study of cytomegalovirus exposure and HLA in healthy donors. In the study overall: There were 88 million or so unique TCRs (from HLA-typed donors) in an early data release.

The PCR contained 60 Vbeta and 13 Jbeta primers. Measured with immunoSEQ multiplex PCR; TCRdb has only the in-frame clones, and not every one. The data show over 150,000 clones, with around 68% seen just once and around 2.3% held by the top ten. CDR3 length equals 16 residues. Germline V lookup: CDR1 MDHEN, CDR2 SYDVKM. Trimming at V came to 1 base and at J to 1 base, leaving 4 bases not matched to a gene. Study-level results: The authors reported that TCR beta sequences could predict HLA-A and HLA-B alleles. These predictions were accurate for most subjects in the first cohort. Common viral pathogens were later found to be apparently linked to several of the most significant clusters. An Asian-associated ancestry cluster reportedly showed fewer N-insertions than the approximately 670-donor mean in a later analysis.

Regarding this clone: As yet, its antigen is unknown.

The sequencing sample was made of PBMCs. The rearrangement links TRBV28 to TRBJ1-1, with 9 positions matching TRBD1. The clonotype comes from a man aged 25-45 years in good health and CMV-seronegative. The CDR3 bases are TGTGCCAGCAGTTTATCACAGGGGGCATGGAACACTGAAGCTTTCTTT. It codes for CASSLSQGAWNTEAFF.